The T cell receptor beta chain under discussion was sequenced for a study of blood T cell repertoires in COVID-19 (dated by TCRdb to the early 2020s). The study in broad terms: Samples from collaborators originated in the United States, Italy and Spain and spanned both the acute and convalescent phases of COVID-19. A de-identified subject ID, COVID-19 status, age in years and sex were almost always included in the sample metadata. The dataset comprised deeply sampled blood TCRbeta repertoires from subjects exposed to, actively infected with, or recovered from COVID-19. Samples were obtained from the ongoing ImmuneRACE study (first 160 participants) and from roughly 1,300 subjects provided by 6 global collaborators. The material from the prospective study consisted of cDNA or gDNA derived from T cells, B-cell-depleted T cells, or PBMCs. HLA class I and class II types, where available, came from metadata supplied by the sample provider rather than from assay-based typing. A freely available public database, intended as a resource for researchers studying the immune response to SARS-CoV-2, is where the repertoires were released. The study at large found these results: The quantity of clinical and demographic metadata differed by source and by participant and was supplied without curation.

TCRbeta CDR3 regions were amplified from genomic DNA by means of the immunoSEQ Assay, a bias-controlled multiplex PCR. On the study's bioinformatics: The number of nucleated cells in each sample was estimated from the amplification of reference gene primers within the assay. Sequence reads were collapsed and filtered to measure the absolute abundance of every unique TCRbeta CDR3 rearrangement. For each sample, productive Simpson clonality was calculated as the square root of Simpson's diversity index across productive rearrangements. Here the immuneACCESS table is served through TCRdb, limited to in-frame sequences with V and J called. Missing clones are a known gap in these copies; in checked studies unresolved V genes cover under half, and the rest lacks a known reason. D and trimming were read from the DNA, whereas the V and J calls and clone size are those reported in that table. This sample lists about 36,000 clones; 75% to 85% were detected once. The ten largest clonotypes hold about 44% of the sample.

Germline trimming: 8 bases from V, 4 bases from J; junction bases outside gene matches: 10. CDR1 and CDR2 are drawn from the germline V gene: MDHEN, SYDVKM. CDR3 length: 15 amino acids, cysteine to phenylalanine. Just the 45-base CDR3 DNA is kept, in frame starting at base 1. The collaborating institutions used their own protocols to collect whole blood in K2EDTA tubes. For TCRbeta analysis, collaborator samples were shipped as frozen whole blood, as isolated PBMCs, or as DNA extracted from either sample type. This clone came up a few times. Its antigen is still unknown. Within one base of it there is no much larger clone, and no base qualities were kept.

The receptor's source is a human donor in a cohort sampled during active or convalescent COVID-19. The donor label of this sample is uncertain. The sequencing input was peripheral blood. The V and J segments used are TRBV28 and TRBJ2-3, and TRBD1 matches 9 of the central bases. The CDR3 amino acid sequence is: CASGRDREFPDTQYF. The DNA reads TGTGCCAGCGGCCGGGACAGGGAATTCCCAGATACGCAGTATTTT.